This record looks at one TCR beta chain sequence and its context. At one of its ends the junction is not consistent with the germline gene, which may arise from a read error. This specimen belongs to a study of regulatory T cells in long-lasting Graves disease. The time point was: newly diagnosed GD, antithyroid drugs for less than 3 months. Extracted RNA from PBMCs served as the source of the TCR library. CDR3 size: 11 residues. Germline V gene data show CDR1 as SGHAT and CDR2 as FQDESV (reference sequence). Both iRepertoire HTBI primers and Arm-PCR of CDR3 regions were used to build the TCR beta libraries. TCRdb passed the multiplex PCR reads through MiXCR, listing each CDR3 protein once. Of a few hundred thousand distinct CDR3 sequences in the sample, around 20% were seen once.

The V gene is TRBV11-1, the J gene TRBJ2-1, with TRBD1 identical over 11 bases. The material sequenced was peripheral blood mononuclear cells (PBMCs), taken at new diagnosis, from a patient treated with antithyroid drugs. This clonotype was obtained from a female donor with Graves disease. The CDR3 sequence is CASSLGQGVSF. DNA for the CDR3: TGTGCCAGCAGCCTGGGACAGGGGGTTTCCTTC.